The present TCR beta chain was sequenced within a study of shared clonotypes between healthy human individuals. Overall study context: Each donor's CD4 naive and CD4 memory cells filled three plates apiece, CD8 naive two, and CD8 memory one.

Details on this clone: Its antigen is undetermined.

The sorted-subset replicate PCRs were given around 190 ng DNA, which is about 29,000 T cell genomes. Measured with immunoSEQ multiplex PCR; TCRdb has only the in-frame clones, and not every one. Among 1.5 million to 2.5 million clones listed, about 95% were seen once. V lost 0 bases to trimming and J lost 1 base, with 6 bases between them. The germline V gene has CDR1 GTSNPN and CDR2 SVGIG (reference sequence). The CDR3 sequence is 13 residues long. The study, taken as a whole, reports: The four-donor shared clonotypes exceeded non-shared clonotypes in generation probability, with non-shared ones scoring lower.

Naive CD8 cells were CD45RO-negative, positively selected for CCR7, excluding terminally differentiated effector memory CD45RA+ cells. Adult Caucasians living in Nashville, Tennessee made up all of the donors. The sequence was collected from a man between 18 and 35 years old in good health. Sequencing used naive CD8+ T cells sorted from blood. The gene calls are TRBV30 and TRBJ1-1; D is undetermined. The CDR3 reads CAWSVEWNTEAFF. CDR3 coding DNA: TGTGCCTGGAGTGTAGAGTGGAACACTGAAGCTTTCTTT.